This TCR beta chain was recovered during a study of cytomegalovirus exposure and HLA in healthy donors. This PCR relied on a set of 60 Vbeta primers and 13 Jbeta primers. Clones were sequenced by immunoSEQ multiplex PCR, and TCRdb holds only the in-frame ones, with some missing. Here the sample spans 150,000 to 200,000 clones, about 80% being singletons. The CDR3 length is 16 residues. In germline, CDR1 is MNHNY, CDR2 SVGAGI (reference sequence). V shed 5 bases and J 3 bases; nucleotides not matched to a gene: 7. This TCR derives from a female donor in good health and CMV-seronegative. Sequenced: PBMCs. The chain has TRBV6-6 and TRBJ1-4; TRBD1 aligns across 9 bases. DNA for the CDR3: TGTGCCAGCAGTACACAGGGGGCGAGAGCTAATGAAAAACTGTTTTTT. It is translated as CASSTQGARANEKLFF.